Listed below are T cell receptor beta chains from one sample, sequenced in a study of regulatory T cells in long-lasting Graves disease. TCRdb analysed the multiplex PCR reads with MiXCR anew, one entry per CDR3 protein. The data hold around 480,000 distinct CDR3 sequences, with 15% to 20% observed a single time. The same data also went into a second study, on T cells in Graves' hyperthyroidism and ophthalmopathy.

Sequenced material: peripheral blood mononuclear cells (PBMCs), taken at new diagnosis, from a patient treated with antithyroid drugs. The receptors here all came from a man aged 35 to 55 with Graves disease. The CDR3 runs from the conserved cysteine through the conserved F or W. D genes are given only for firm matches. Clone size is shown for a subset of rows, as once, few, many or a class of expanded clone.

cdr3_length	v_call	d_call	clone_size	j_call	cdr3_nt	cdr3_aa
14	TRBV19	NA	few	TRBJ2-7	TGTGCCAGTAGTATAGAGGGACATTCCTACGAGCAGTACTTC	CASSIEGHSYEQYF
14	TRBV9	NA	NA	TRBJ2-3	TGTGCCAGCAGCGATCAGGGGAGCTCAGATACGCAGTATTTT	CASSDQGSSDTQYF
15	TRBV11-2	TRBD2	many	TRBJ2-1	TGTGCCAGCAGTCATAGCGGGAGAATCTACAATGAGCAGTTCTTC	CASSHSGRIYNEQFF
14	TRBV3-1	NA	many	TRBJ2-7	TGTGCCAGCAGCCAAGAAGTGGACCCCTACGAGCAGTACTTC	CASSQEVDPYEQYF
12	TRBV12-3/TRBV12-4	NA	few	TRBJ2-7	TGTGCCAGCAGTTTAGCTCCTTACAAGCAGTACTTC	CASSLAPYKQYF
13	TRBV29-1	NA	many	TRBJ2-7	TGCAGCGTTGAAAGGGGGGGTCTAAAAGAGCAGTACTTC	CSVERGGLKEQYF
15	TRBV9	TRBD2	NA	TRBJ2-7	TGTGCCAGCAGCAGACGGACTAGCGGGAGCTACGAGCAGTACTTC	CASSRRTSGSYEQYF
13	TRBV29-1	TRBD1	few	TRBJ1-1	TGCGGCGCCAACAGGGGGCAGAACACTGAAGCTTTCTTT	CGANRGQNTEAFF
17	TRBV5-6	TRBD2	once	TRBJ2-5	TGTGCCAGCAGCGTCCGACTAGCGGGAGGGCCGGGAGAGACCCAGTACTTC	CASSVRLAGGPGETQYF
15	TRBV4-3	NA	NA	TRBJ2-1	TGCGCCAGCAGACACCGGGACTCGAGAAACAATGAGCAGTTCTTC	CASRHRDSRNNEQFF
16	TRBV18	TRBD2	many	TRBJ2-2	TGTGCCAGCTCTCAACTAGCGGCTACGAACACCGGGGAGCTGTTTTTT	CASSQLAATNTGELFF
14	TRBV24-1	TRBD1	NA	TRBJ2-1	TGTGCCACCAGTGATGGCAGGGGGTACAATGAGCAGTTCTTC	CATSDGRGYNEQFF
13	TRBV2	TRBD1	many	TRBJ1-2	TGTGCCAGCAGGGAGGAGGGGGCGTATGGCTACACCTTC	CASREEGAYGYTF
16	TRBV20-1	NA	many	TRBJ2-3	TGCAGTGCTCCTCGAGGCCTTCGAGGGCCTAAGGGTACGCAGTATTTT	CSAPRGLRGPKGTQYF
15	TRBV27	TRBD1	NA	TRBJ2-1	TGTGCCAGCAGGCCAGACAGGGGCGAGTACAATGAGCAGTTCTTC	CASRPDRGEYNEQFF
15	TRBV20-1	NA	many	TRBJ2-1	TGCAGTGCTAGAGACCTTGGAGGGAGTGTGAATGAGCAGTTCTTC	CSARDLGGSVNEQFF
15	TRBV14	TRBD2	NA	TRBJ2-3	TGTGCCAGCAGCCAAGGACTAGCTGTCGCAGATACGCAGTATTTT	CASSQGLAVADTQYF
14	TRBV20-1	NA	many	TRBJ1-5	TGCAGTGCTAGCTCGGCGGCAGGGCGGGAGCCCCAGCATTTT	CSASSAAGREPQHF
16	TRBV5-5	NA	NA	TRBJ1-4	TGTGCCAGCAGCTTGGATGGTGGGCGGGTTAATGAAAAACTGTTTTTT	CASSLDGGRVNEKLFF
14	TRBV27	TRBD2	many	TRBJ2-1	TGTGCCAGCAGTTTAGCGGGAGAAGGCAATGAGCAGTTCTTC	CASSLAGEGNEQFF
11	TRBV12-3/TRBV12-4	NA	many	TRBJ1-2	TGTGCCAGCAGTATTAACTATGGCTACACCTTC	CASSINYGYTF
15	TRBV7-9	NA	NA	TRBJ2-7	TGTGCCAGCAGCTTAGTATCCAGGGTAGCCTACGAGCAGTACTTC	CASSLVSRVAYEQYF
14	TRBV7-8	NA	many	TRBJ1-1	TGTGCCAGCAGCTTAGGTGTAGGCGGAACTGAAGCTTTCTTT	CASSLGVGGTEAFF
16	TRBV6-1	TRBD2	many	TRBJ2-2	TGTGCCAGCAGTCCTGTGGTAGCGGGAGGTCCCGGGGAGCTGTTTTTT	CASSPVVAGGPGELFF
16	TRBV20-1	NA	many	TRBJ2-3	TGCAGTGCTAGAGGAGTCGTGAGGGGCGTCGCGGATACGCAGTATTTT	CSARGVVRGVADTQYF
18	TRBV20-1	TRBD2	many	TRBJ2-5	TGCAGTGCTAGAGGGGGAACCGGGACTAGCGGGAGGCAAGAGACCCAGTACTTC	CSARGGTGTSGRQETQYF